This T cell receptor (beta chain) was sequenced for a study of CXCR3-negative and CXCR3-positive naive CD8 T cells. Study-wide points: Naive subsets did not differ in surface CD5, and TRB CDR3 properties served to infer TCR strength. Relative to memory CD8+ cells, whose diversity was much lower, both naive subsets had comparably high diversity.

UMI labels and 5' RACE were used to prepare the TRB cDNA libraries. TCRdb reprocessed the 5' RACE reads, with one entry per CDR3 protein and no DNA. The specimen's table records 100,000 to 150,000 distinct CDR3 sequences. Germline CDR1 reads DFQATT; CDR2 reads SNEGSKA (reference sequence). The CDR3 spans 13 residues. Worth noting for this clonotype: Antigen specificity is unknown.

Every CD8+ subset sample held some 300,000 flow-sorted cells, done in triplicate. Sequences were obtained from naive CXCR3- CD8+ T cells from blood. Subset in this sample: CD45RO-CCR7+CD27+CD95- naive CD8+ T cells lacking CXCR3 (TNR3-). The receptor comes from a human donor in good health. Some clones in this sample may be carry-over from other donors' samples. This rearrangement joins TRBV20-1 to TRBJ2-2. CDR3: CSARGSVTGELFF.